A single sample is the source of the 24 T cell receptor beta chains below, sequenced in a study of vaccination and CD4 T cells after COVID-19. Treatment specified: approximately 11-day PBMC culture with coronavirus spike peptide pools or control peptides (ViraFEST assay). The Oncomine TCR Beta short-read assay sequenced DNA from cultured CD4+ T cells. TCRdb recomputed calls from the PCR reads with MiXCR, one row per CDR3 protein. The sample holds 18,000 or so distinct CDR3 sequences; around 38% are singletons and the top ten take approximately 26%. Which antigens these TCRs recognize remains unknown. The starting material was CD4+ T cells from blood, cultured in vitro, obtained before SARS-CoV-2 vaccination. These receptors were taken from a human donor who received a COVID-19 vaccine.

The V call is TRBV20-1, the J call TRBJ2-1, with 12 bases aligning to TRBD1. V lost 0 bases, J lost 6 bases, and 6 bases stayed unmatched. Looked up from germline, CDR1 is DFQATT and CDR2 is SNEGSKA (reference sequence). The length of the CDR3 is 16 residues. The CDR3 DNA is TGCAGTGCTAGAGATTGGGACAGGGGGCTAGGCAATGAGCAGTTCTTC. Translated, it gives CSARDWDRGLGNEQFF.

The CDR3 DNA follows: TGTGCCAGCAGCTTAGCAGGACAGGGCATGGGAAACACCATATATTTT. Its protein is CASSLAGQGMGNTIYF. The J gene is TRBJ1-3, the V gene TRBV7-2; 8 positions match TRBD1. The germline CDR1 and CDR2 sequences are SGHTA and FQGNSA. The CDR3 length is 16 residues. The trim removed 0 bases at V and 4 bases at J, leaving 5 bases unmatched.

This clonotype was seen a handful of times. The rearrangement uses TRBV15 and TRBJ2-3, with TRBD2 matching over 11 bases. Germline V gives CDR1 LNHNV, CDR2 YYDKDF (reference sequence). This CDR3 is 17 amino acids long. After removal of 1 base from V and 3 bases from J, the junction contained 6 bases not matched to a gene. For the CDR3, the DNA is TGTGCCACCAGCAGAGCCCATCGACTAGCGGGGACAGATACGCAGTATTTT. Its protein product is CATSRAHRLAGTDTQYF. Together with reference TRBV15 and TRBJ2-3, the CDR3 gives the full variable domain: DAMVIQNPRYQVTQFGKPVTLSCSQTLNHNVMYWYQQKSSQAPKLLFHYYDKDFNNEADTPDNFQSRRPNTSFCFLDIRSPGLGDTAMYLCATSRAHRLAGTDTQYFGPGTRLTVL.

The rearrangement joins TRBV29-1 to TRBJ2-2, with D perhaps TRBD1 (5 bases). The CDR3 runs to 14 residues. The germline gives CDR1 SQVTM, CDR2 ANQGSEA. Trimming took off 4 bases at V and 4 bases at J, with 13 bases between the two ends. CDR3 in amino acids: CSVGQGGGTGELFF. As DNA, the CDR3 is TGCAGCGTTGGGCAGGGCGGTGGCACCGGGGAGCTGTTTTTT.

About this clonotype itself: The CDR3 carries no conserved terminal phenylalanine or tryptophan, so it likely arises from a read error. The chain employs TRBV11-3 and TRBJ2-1; no clear D gene. Trimming stripped 6 bases from V and 4 bases from J, with 16 bases between. Per germline, CDR1 SGHNT and CDR2 YENEEA. The CDR3 spans 15 residues. CDR3 in DNA: TGTGCCAGCAGTAGAGGACGGAGCTCGTACAATGAGCAGTTCCTC. Amino acid sequence: CASSRGRSSYNEQFL.

This CDR3 is CASSLRIEGYTF. CDR3 bases: TGTGCCAGCAGCCTCCGGATTGAGGGCTACACCTTC. The V call is TRBV5-6, the J call TRBJ1-2; unclear D gene. There are 12 residues in the CDR3. The germline V gene has CDR1 SGHDT and CDR2 YYEEEE. V lost 4 bases and J 8 bases, leaving 12 bases between the germline ends.

This chain joins TRBV11-2 and TRBJ1-2; D call uncertain. CDR1 SGHAT and CDR2 FQNNGV come from the germline V gene. The CDR3 totals 14 residues. V was clipped by 3 bases and J by 4 bases, with 12 bases between them. CDR3 nucleotides: TGTGCCAGCAGCTTTGTTACCCAAACCTATGGCTACACCTTC. Translated, it gives CASSFVTQTYGYTF.

Regarding this clonotype: The conserved phenylalanine or tryptophan normally closing the CDR3 is absent here, so this likely arose from a read error. The rearrangement uses TRBV24-1 and TRBJ2-5; the D gene is possibly TRBD2 (5 bases). The CDR3 has 13 amino acids. Germline V lookup: CDR1 KGHDR, CDR2 SFDVKD. Trimming stripped 5 bases from V and 3 bases from J, with 9 bases between. Here the CDR3 DNA reads TGTGCCACCAGTGTTCCGGGAAAAGAGACCCAGTACCTC. Amino acid sequence: CATSVPGKETQYL.

The chain combines TRBV12-3 or TRBV12-4 with TRBJ2-1; D remains unclear. The CDR3 runs to 18 residues. The ends were cut back, 3 bases at V and 0 bases at J, with 18 bases in the middle. The CDR3 reads CASSFGHRKGSSYNEQFF. For the CDR3, the DNA is TGTGCCAGCAGTTTTGGTCATAGGAAGGGTAGCTCCTACAATGAGCAGTTCTTC.

V gene TRBV6-5 combines with J gene TRBJ1-3; D not certain. Germline lookup yields CDR1 MNHEY and CDR2 SVGAGI. This CDR3 spans 16 amino acids. V lost 0 bases to trimming and J lost 0 bases, with 9 bases between them. The CDR3 nucleotides read TGTGCCAGCAGTTACTCGCGGGGTCACTCTGGAAACACCATATATTTT. Translated, it gives CASSYSRGHSGNTIYF.

The chain has TRBV6-5 and TRBJ2-7; D call uncertain. Germline V gene sequence: CDR1 MNHEY, CDR2 SVGAGI. Trimming removed 0 bases from V and 6 bases from J, with 18 bases in between. This CDR3 has 16 residues. CDR3 amino acids: CASSYSISSRRVEQYF. CDR3 DNA: TGTGCCAGCAGTTACTCGATTTCCTCTCGACGGGTCGAGCAGTACTTC.

The genes are TRBV20-1 and TRBJ2-3, with 9 positions matching TRBD1. This CDR3 comprises 14 residues. J gave up 4 bases and V 7 bases, and 9 bases lay outside the gene matches. Germline V gives CDR1 DFQATT, CDR2 SNEGSKA (reference sequence). The CDR3 coding sequence is TGCAGTGTCAGTCAGGGGACAGGGTCAGATACGCAGTATTTT. Its translation is CSVSQGTGSDTQYF.

The chain joins TRBV12-3 or TRBV12-4 to TRBJ1-1; 11 positions agree with TRBD1. CDR3 length: 15 residues. After removal of 4 bases from V and 4 bases from J, the junction contained 5 bases not matched to a gene. CDR3 in amino acids: CASSSSGTGGTEAFF. DNA of the CDR3: TGTGCCAGCAGTTCTTCCGGGACAGGGGGCACTGAAGCTTTCTTT.

This chain joins TRBV10-3 and TRBJ2-3; D gene uncertain. Trimming pared 8 bases from V and 0 bases from J, leaving 12 bases between. The CDR3 contains 14 residues. CDR1 and CDR2 from the germline V gene are ENHRY and SYGVKD. The CDR3 DNA reads TGTGCCATCGGGCGAGACGGGAGCACAGATACGCAGTATTTT. Translation: CAIGRDGSTDTQYF.

The table lists this clonotype with a few counts. The chain has TRBV7-2 and TRBJ1-5; TRBD1 is a possible D gene (6 bases). Per germline, CDR1 SGHTA and CDR2 FQGNSA. The CDR3 runs to 15 residues. V was pared by 1 base and J by 1 base, with 8 bases between. Here the CDR3 DNA reads TGTGCCAGCAGCTTAGGAGACAGGAGCAATCAGCCCCAGCATTTT. Its translation is CASSLGDRSNQPQHF.

This clonotype was counted between two and nine times. The V call is TRBV6-1, the J call TRBJ2-1, with TRBD2 matching 13 bases. The CDR3 is 18 residues long. V was pared by 5 bases and J by 2 bases, with 9 bases of the junction left unmatched. The germline CDR1 and CDR2 sequences are MNHNS and SASEGT. In DNA, the CDR3 is TGTGCCAGCAGTCCTAAAACAGGACTAGCGGGGGCCTACAATGAGCAGTTCTTC. Translation gives CASSPKTGLAGAYNEQFF.

As for this clonotype: No DNA is shown, since the ends of the CDR3 on it are uncertain; the CDR3 is the one TCRdb lists. CDR3: CASSKVGEGTGHQPQHF. The chain combines TRBV21-1 with TRBJ1-5; the D segment call TRBD1 is taken from the table without a DNA check. TRBV21-1 is classified as a pseudogene. The CDR3 contains 17 residues when both ends are counted.

This clonotype was counted between two and nine times. The chain uses TRBV6-2 or TRBV6-3 and TRBJ1-5; possible D gene TRBD1, 5 bases. The CDR3 is 13 residues long. The V gene's germline CDR1 is MNHEY and CDR2 SVGEGT. Trimming left V 2 bases short and J 4 bases short, with 6 bases between. The CDR3 protein is CASSYRGNQPQHF. The CDR3 DNA sequence: TGTGCCAGCAGTTACAGGGGTAATCAGCCCCAGCATTTT.

The chain combines TRBV6-1 with TRBJ2-7; 9 bases fit TRBD1. Germline V lookup: CDR1 MNHNS, CDR2 SASEGT. With V trimmed by 7 bases and J by 1 base, 11 bases remained unmatched. The CDR3 runs 16 residues. The CDR3 DNA sequence: TGTGCCAGCAATAAAGTGTGGACAGGGGAATCCTACGAGCAGTACTTC. Translation: CASNKVWTGESYEQYF.

This clonotype was seen a few times. The chain links TRBV6-1 to TRBJ1-2, with D hard to call. The CDR3 is 13 amino acids. Trimming shortened V by 3 bases and J by 3 bases, and 8 bases separated the two germline ends. Germline V gives CDR1 MNHNS, CDR2 SASEGT. The CDR3 nucleotides are TGTGCCAGCAGTGATAAAGGGTACTATGGCTACACCTTC. It translates to CASSDKGYYGYTF.

The chain joins TRBV10-3 to TRBJ1-2, with a tentative D call TRBD1 (5 bases). Germline V lookup: CDR1 ENHRY, CDR2 SYGVKD. The CDR3 is made up of 14 amino acids. V was trimmed by 2 bases and J by 2 bases, leaving 9 bases between them. This chain's CDR3 is CAISEPAGNYGYTF. In DNA form, the CDR3 reads TGTGCCATCAGTGAGCCGGCAGGGAACTATGGCTACACCTTC.

This clonotype was seen more than once but under ten times. The chain combines TRBV2 with TRBJ2-3; 7 nucleotides match TRBD1. Per germline, CDR1 SNHLY and CDR2 FYNNEI. With V trimmed by 4 bases and J by 3 bases, 7 bases remained unmatched. The CDR3 length is 15 residues. CDR3 sequence reads: CASSGSGQITDTQYF. CDR3 nucleotide sequence: TGTGCCAGCAGTGGATCGGGACAGATAACAGATACGCAGTATTTT.

This rearrangement joins TRBV11-3 to TRBJ2-5; D ambiguous. This CDR3 spans 13 amino acids. The V and J ends lost 1 base and 3 bases respectively, with 6 bases between them. CDR1 SGHNT and CDR2 YENEEA come from the germline V gene. The chain's CDR3 is CASSLVLEETQYF. For the CDR3, the DNA is TGTGCCAGCAGCTTAGTCCTAGAAGAGACCCAGTACTTC.

This chain uses TRBV25-1 with TRBJ1-1; D possibly corresponds to TRBD1 (5 bases). Germline values: CDR1 MGHDK, CDR2 SYGVNS. This CDR3 has 13 residues. V lost 3 bases to trimming and J lost 3 bases, with 8 bases between them. The CDR3 sequence is CASSEAGYTEAFF. CDR3 DNA sequence: TGTGCCAGCAGTGAGGCAGGGTACACTGAAGCTTTCTTT.